This TCR beta chain was profiled in a study of blood T cell repertoires in COVID-19. The V end was cut by 3 bases, the J end by 4 bases, with 12 bases between. The V gene's germline CDR1 is MNHEY and CDR2 SVGEGT. The CDR3 is 14 residues long. The repertoire was sequenced with immunoSEQ multiplex PCR; TCRdb's copy has only in-frame clones and lacks some. The sample shows about 210,000 clones, 70% to 90% of them seen only once. Material for sequencing was peripheral blood. This TCR was sampled from a woman in her thirties or forties with acute or convalescent COVID-19. The gene calls are TRBV6-2 or TRBV6-3 and TRBJ1-2; no clear D gene. The CDR3 loop is CASSYVPGSYGYTF. In DNA, the CDR3 is TGTGCCAGCAGTTATGTGCCAGGAAGCTATGGCTACACCTTC.